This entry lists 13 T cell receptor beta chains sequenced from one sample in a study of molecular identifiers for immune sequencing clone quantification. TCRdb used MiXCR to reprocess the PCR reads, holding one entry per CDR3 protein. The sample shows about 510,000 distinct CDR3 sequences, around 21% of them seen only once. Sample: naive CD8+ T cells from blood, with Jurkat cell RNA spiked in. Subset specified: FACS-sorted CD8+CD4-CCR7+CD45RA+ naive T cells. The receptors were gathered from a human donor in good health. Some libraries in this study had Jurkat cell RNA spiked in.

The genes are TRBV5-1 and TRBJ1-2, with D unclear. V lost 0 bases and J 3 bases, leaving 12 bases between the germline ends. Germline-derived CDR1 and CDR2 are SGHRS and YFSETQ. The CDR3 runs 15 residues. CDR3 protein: CASSLASSSYYGYTF. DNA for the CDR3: TGCGCCAGCAGCTTGGCATCTAGCAGTTACTATGGCTACACCTTC. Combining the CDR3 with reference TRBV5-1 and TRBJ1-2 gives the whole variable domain KAGVTQTPRYLIKTRGQQVTLSCSPISGHRSVSWYQQTPGQGLQFLFEYFSETQRNKGNFPGRFSGRQFSNSRSEMNVSTLELGDSALYLCASSLASSSYYGYTFGSGTRLTVV.

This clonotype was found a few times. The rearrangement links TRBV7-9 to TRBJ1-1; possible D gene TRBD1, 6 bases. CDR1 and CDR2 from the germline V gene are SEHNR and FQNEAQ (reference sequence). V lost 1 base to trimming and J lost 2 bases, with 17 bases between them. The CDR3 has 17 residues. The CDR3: CASSLGGTSILNTEAFF. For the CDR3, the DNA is TGTGCCAGCAGCTTAGGGGGGACATCGATTCTTAACACTGAAGCTTTCTTT.

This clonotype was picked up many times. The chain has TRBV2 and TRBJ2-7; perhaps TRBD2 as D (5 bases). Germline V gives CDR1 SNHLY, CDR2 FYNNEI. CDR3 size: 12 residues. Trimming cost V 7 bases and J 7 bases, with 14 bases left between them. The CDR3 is CASIQKSGEQYF. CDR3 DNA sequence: TGTGCCAGCATCCAGAAATCGGGGGAGCAGTACTTC.

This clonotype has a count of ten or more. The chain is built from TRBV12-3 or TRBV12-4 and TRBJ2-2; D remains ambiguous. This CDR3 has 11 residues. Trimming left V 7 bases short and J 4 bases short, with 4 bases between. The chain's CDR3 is CASTSTGELFF. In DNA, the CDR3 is TGTGCCAGCACGAGCACCGGGGAGCTGTTTTTT.

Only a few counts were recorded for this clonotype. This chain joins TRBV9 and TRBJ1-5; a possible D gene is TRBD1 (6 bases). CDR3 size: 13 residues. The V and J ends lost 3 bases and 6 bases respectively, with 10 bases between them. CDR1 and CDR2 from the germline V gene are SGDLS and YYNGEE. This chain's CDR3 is CASSEGGTQPQHF. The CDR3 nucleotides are TGTGCCAGCAGCGAGGGGGGGACTCAGCCCCAGCATTTT.

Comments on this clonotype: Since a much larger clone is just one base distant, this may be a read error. The CDR3 DNA follows: TGTGCCAGCAGCTTATCGGGAACCCCGATTGATGGCAATCAGCCCCAGCATTTT. It specifies CASSLSGTPIDGNQPQHF. The rearrangement joins TRBV7-9 to TRBJ1-5, with D unclear. Germline loops: CDR1 SEHNR, CDR2 FQNEAQ (reference sequence). Trimming shortened V by 2 bases and J by 2 bases, and 19 bases separated the two germline ends. The CDR3 length is 18 residues.

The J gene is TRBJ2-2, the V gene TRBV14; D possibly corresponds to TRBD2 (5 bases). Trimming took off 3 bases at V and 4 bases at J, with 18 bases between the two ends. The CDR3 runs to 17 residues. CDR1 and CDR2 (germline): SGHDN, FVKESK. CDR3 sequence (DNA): TGTGCCAGCAGCCAGGACGACGTAGCGATCCTCACCGGGGAGCTGTTTTTT. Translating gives CASSQDDVAILTGELFF.

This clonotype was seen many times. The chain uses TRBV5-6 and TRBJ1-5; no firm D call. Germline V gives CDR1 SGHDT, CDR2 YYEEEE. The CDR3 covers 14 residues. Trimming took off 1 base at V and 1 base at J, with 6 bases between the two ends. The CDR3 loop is CASSLRRSNQPQHF. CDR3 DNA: TGTGCCAGCAGCTTGCGCAGAAGCAATCAGCCCCAGCATTTT.

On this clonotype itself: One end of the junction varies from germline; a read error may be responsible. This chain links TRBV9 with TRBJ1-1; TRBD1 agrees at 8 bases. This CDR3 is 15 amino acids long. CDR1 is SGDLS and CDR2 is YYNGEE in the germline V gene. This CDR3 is CASSAGQGWNTKAFF. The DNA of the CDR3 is TGTGCCAGCAGCGCCGGACAGGGCTGGAACACTAAAGCTTTCTTT.

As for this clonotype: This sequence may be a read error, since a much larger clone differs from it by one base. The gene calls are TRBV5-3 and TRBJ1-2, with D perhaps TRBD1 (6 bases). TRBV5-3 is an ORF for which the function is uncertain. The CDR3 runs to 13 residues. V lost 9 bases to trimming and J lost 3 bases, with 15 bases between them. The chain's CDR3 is CATPRQADYGYTF. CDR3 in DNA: TGTGCCACGCCCCGACAGGCTGACTATGGCTACACCTTC.

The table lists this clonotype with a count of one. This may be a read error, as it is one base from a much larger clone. In DNA form, the CDR3 reads TGTGCCAGCAGTTTTGACCCCATGAGCGTAGCTTTCTTT. Translated: CASSFDPMSVAFF. The rearrangement joins TRBV12-3 or TRBV12-4 to TRBJ1-1; D not certain. The V and J ends lost 3 bases and 10 bases respectively, with 15 bases between them. The CDR3 is 13 amino acids.

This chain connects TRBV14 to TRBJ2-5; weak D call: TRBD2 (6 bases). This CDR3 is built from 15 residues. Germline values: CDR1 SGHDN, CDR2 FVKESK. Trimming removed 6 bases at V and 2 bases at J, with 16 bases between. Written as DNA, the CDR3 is TGTGCCAGCAGTGACAATCGGGGGTTTCAAGAGACCCAGTACTTC. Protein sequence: CASSDNRGFQETQYF. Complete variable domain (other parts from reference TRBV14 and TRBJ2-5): EAGVTQFPSHSVIEKGQTVTLRCDPISGHDNLYWYRRVMGKEIKFLLHFVKESKQDESGMPNNRFLAERTGGTYSTLKVQPAELEDSGVYFCASSDNRGFQETQYFGPGTRLLVL.

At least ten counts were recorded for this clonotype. CDR3 DNA sequence: TGTGCCATCGCCGACACCTACGAGCAGTACTTC. It encodes CAIADTYEQYF. The genes are TRBV10-3 and TRBJ2-7; D not certain. Germline-derived CDR1 and CDR2 are ENHRY and SYGVKD. Deletions cut 8 bases from V and 2 bases from J, with 7 bases between. The CDR3 runs 11 residues.